These 28 T cell receptor beta chains originate from one sample sequenced in a study of cytomegalovirus exposure and HLA in healthy donors. Primers included in the PCR were 60 Vbeta and 13 Jbeta primers. Some clones are missing from TCRdb's copy, which holds only in-frame ones; the method was immunoSEQ multiplex PCR. The sample carries about 150,000 clones, about 80% recorded once. Input material: PBMCs. These receptors all come from a man aged 35 to 55 in good health and CMV-seropositive.

The rearrangement links TRBV7-6 to TRBJ2-2; TRBD2 might be the D (5 bases). This CDR3 is built from 14 residues. The V gene's germline CDR1 is SGHVS and CDR2 FNYEAQ. The V end lost 5 bases, the J end lost 0 bases, and 7 bases lay between the germline ends. In nucleotides, the CDR3 is TGTGCCAGCAGCCCACTAGCGAACACCGGGGAGCTGTTTTTT. Translating gives CASSPLANTGELFF.

The chain employs TRBV25-1 and TRBJ2-1, with TRBD1 matching over 8 bases. The germline V gene has CDR1 MGHDK and CDR2 SYGVNS. The length of the CDR3 is 18 residues. With 4 bases clipped from V and 4 bases from J, the junction kept 15 bases outside the gene matches. Written as DNA, the CDR3 is TGTGCCAGCAGTGGAGGAGCCGGGACAGGCAATACGTACAATGAGCAGTTCTTC. Translation: CASSGGAGTGNTYNEQFF.

The chain has TRBV6-6 and TRBJ2-7; D is perhaps TRBD2 (6 bases). The CDR3 is made up of 15 amino acids. Germline CDR1 and CDR2: MNHNY and SVGAGI (reference sequence). The V end was cut by 0 bases, the J end by 4 bases, with 13 bases between. CDR3 sequence reads: CASSYSAGRGYEQYF. The CDR3 coding sequence is TGTGCCAGCAGTTACTCTGCGGGAAGGGGATACGAGCAGTACTTC.

Written as DNA, the CDR3 is TGCAGCGTTGATGGATTCCCAGGACAGGGGGCGAACACCGGGGAGCTGTTTTTT. As protein: CSVDGFPGQGANTGELFF. The chain recombines TRBV29-1 with TRBJ2-2; TRBD1 matches at 10 bases. Per the germline V gene, CDR1 is SQVTM and CDR2 is ANQGSEA. Unmatched junction bases numbered 10, after V lost 3 bases and J lost 0 bases. CDR3 length: 18 residues.

This chain links TRBV9 with TRBJ1-4, with TRBD1 matching over 10 bases. The CDR3 extends over 18 amino acids. Trimming took 4 bases from V and 2 from J; bases not matched to a gene: 11. Germline CDR1 SGDLS, CDR2 YYNGEE. This CDR3 reads CASSPFRDRGVTNEKLFF. CDR3 coding DNA: TGTGCCAGCAGCCCCTTCCGGGACAGGGGAGTTACTAATGAAAAACTGTTTTTT.

The chain uses TRBV7-9 and TRBJ2-7; 7 bases are shared with TRBD1. The V gene's germline CDR1 is SEHNR and CDR2 FQNEAQ (reference sequence). CDR3 length: 12 amino acids. V gave up 5 bases and J gave up 5 bases; unmatched junction bases: 3. The CDR3 region has the DNA TGTGCCAGCAGCCGGGACAGACACGAGCAGTACTTC. Encoded protein: CASSRDRHEQYF.

The chain links TRBV11-2 to TRBJ2-3, with unresolved D. Germline-derived CDR1 and CDR2 are SGHAT and FQNNGV. V was cut by 1 base and J by 0 bases, with 8 bases left in between. The CDR3 spans 15 residues. CDR3 coding DNA: TGTGCCAGCAGCTTAGGGGCAGCTAGCACAGATACGCAGTATTTT. Translating it yields CASSLGAASTDTQYF.

About this clone itself: Distinct nucleotide sequences in the sample also encode this CDR3. CDR3 in amino acids: CASSLSGGSYNEQFF. In DNA form, the CDR3 reads TGCGCCAGCAGCCTCAGCGGGGGCTCCTACAATGAGCAGTTCTTC. The gene calls are TRBV5-1 and TRBJ2-1; 8 bases fit TRBD2. Germline assignment: CDR1 SGHRS and CDR2 YFSETQ. The CDR3 is 15 residues long. Trimming removed 4 bases from V and 0 bases from J; junction bases left unmatched: 3.

The chain couples TRBV5-1 to TRBJ2-3; 10 positions match TRBD2. CDR1 and CDR2 from the germline V gene are SGHRS and YFSETQ. The CDR3 contains 14 residues. V lost 2 bases, J lost 3 bases, and 0 bases stayed unmatched. CDR3 nucleotides: TGCGCCAGCAGCTTTAGCGGGAGGACAGATACGCAGTATTTT. This codes for CASSFSGRTDTQYF. Complete variable domain (other parts from reference TRBV5-1 and TRBJ2-3): KAGVTQTPRYLIKTRGQQVTLSCSPISGHRSVSWYQQTPGQGLQFLFEYFSETQRNKGNFPGRFSGRQFSNSRSEMNVSTLELGDSALYLCASSFSGRTDTQYFGPGTRLTVL.

About this clone itself: One junction end does not reproduce the germline sequence, and a read error may be involved. The chain carries TRBV14 and TRBJ2-7, with D unclear. This CDR3 region has 13 residues. The V gene's germline CDR1 is SGHDN and CDR2 FVKESK. DNA of the CDR3: TGTGCCAGCAACCAAGATTCGGCCTACGAGCAGTACTTC. This sequence encodes CASNQDSAYEQYF.

The chain has TRBV18 and TRBJ2-2, with 14 bases aligning to TRBD2. Germline V gene data show CDR1 as KGHSH and CDR2 as LQKENI. CDR3 length equals 19 residues. Trimming at V came to 0 bases and at J to 6 bases, leaving 9 bases not matched to a gene. CDR3 protein: CASSPPGLAGALSSGELFF. CDR3 in DNA: TGTGCCAGCTCACCACCGGGACTAGCGGGAGCCTTGAGCTCCGGGGAGCTGTTTTTT.

This rearrangement joins TRBV7-2 to TRBJ1-2; no clear D gene. This CDR3 has 12 amino acids. The V end was cut by 1 base, the J end by 7 bases, with 7 bases between. Germline V gene lookup returns CDR1 SGHTA and CDR2 FQGNSA. CDR3 amino acids: CASSLGALGYTF. The CDR3 DNA reads as TGTGCCAGCAGCTTAGGGGCGCTTGGCTACACCTTC.

This clone has only a few counts. The chain joins TRBV6-1 to TRBJ1-5; D possibly corresponds to TRBD1 (5 bases). V was cut by 0 bases and J by 6 bases, with 24 bases left in between. CDR3 length equals 19 residues. CDR1 is MNHNS and CDR2 is SASEGT in the germline V gene. The CDR3 sequence is CASSEAIFSAGVFRQPQHF. CDR3 bases: TGTGCCAGCAGTGAAGCGATTTTTTCTGCGGGGGTCTTCCGTCAGCCCCAGCATTTT.

The rearrangement uses TRBV18 and TRBJ2-2; D is undetermined. Trimming pared 1 base from V and 6 bases from J, leaving 15 bases between. Germline assignment: CDR1 KGHSH and CDR2 LQKENI. This CDR3 contains 16 residues. Written as DNA, the CDR3 is TGTGCCAGCTCACCACGATCTTTGGAGTACTCCGGGGAGCTGTTTTTT. Its translation: CASSPRSLEYSGELFF.

Of note for this clone: The sample holds other DNA sequences that translate to the same CDR3. The chain has TRBV30 and TRBJ2-7; D not certain. The CDR3 is made up of 12 amino acids. In germline, CDR1 is GTSNPN, CDR2 SVGIG (reference sequence). V lost 1 base and J lost 0, with 4 bases in between. The CDR3 nucleotides are TGTGCCTGGAGTGCAGGCTCCTACGAGCAGTACTTC. Translation: CAWSAGSYEQYF.

The gene calls are TRBV6-9 and TRBJ1-6; 9 nucleotides line up with TRBD1. The V and J ends lost 10 bases and 5 bases, in that order; junction bases with no gene match: 6. This CDR3 has 14 residues. CDR1 is MNHGY and CDR2 is SVAAGI in the germline V gene. The CDR3 DNA sequence: TGTGCCATTACCGGGACAGGGCATAATTCACCCCTCCACTTT. Residues: CAITGTGHNSPLHF.

This clone was counted a few times. This chain joins TRBV7-2 and TRBJ2-7; 7 bases align to TRBD1. The CDR3 is 12 residues long. J was trimmed by 6 bases and V by 8 bases; bases with no gene match: 7. Germline V gene lookup returns CDR1 SGHTA and CDR2 FQGNSA. In nucleotides, the CDR3 is TGTGCCAGCCAAAAGGGGGCGGGCGAGCAGTACTTC. As protein: CASQKGAGEQYF.

This clone was detected once. The chain has TRBV7-9 and TRBJ1-2; D is undetermined. V was pared by 7 bases and J by 10 bases, with 7 bases between. The CDR3 length is 9 residues. CDR1 SEHNR and CDR2 FQNEAQ come from the germline V gene (reference sequence). The DNA for the CDR3 is TGTGCCAGCACCTTCTCCTACACCTTC. Amino acids: CASTFSYTF.

V usage is TRBV18 and J usage is TRBJ2-7; TRBD2 might be the D (6 bases). CDR1 and CDR2 (germline): KGHSH, LQKENI. V was pared by 3 bases and J by 4 bases, with 13 bases between. CDR3 length: 14 residues. The CDR3 coding sequence is TGTGCCAGCTCACCCGGGCGGGACGGGTACGAGCAGTACTTC. Translation: CASSPGRDGYEQYF. The full variable domain, rest sourced from reference TRBV18 and TRBJ2-7, is NAGVMQNPRHLVRRRGQEARLRCSPMKGHSHVYWYRQLPEEGLKFMVYLQKENIIDESGMPKERFSAEFPKEGPSILRIQQVVRGDSAAYFCASSPGRDGYEQYFGPGTRLTVT.

The chain combines TRBV7-3 with TRBJ2-5; 8 nucleotides align to TRBD2. V shed 4 bases and J 5 bases; nucleotides not matched to a gene: 9. The CDR3 runs 15 residues. The V gene's germline CDR1 is SGHTA and CDR2 FQGTGA. The CDR3 here is CASSSVSGRSETQYF. Here the CDR3 DNA reads TGTGCCAGCAGCTCCGTGAGCGGGAGATCTGAGACCCAGTACTTC.

The chain combines TRBV9 with TRBJ2-3; the match to TRBD2 covers 7 bases. Trimming cost V 1 base and J 2 bases; bases outside gene matches: 7. The CDR3 covers 16 residues. Looked up from germline, CDR1 is SGDLS and CDR2 is YYNGEE. CDR3 sequence reads: CASSVSDGRTTDTQYF. The DNA of the CDR3 is TGTGCCAGCAGCGTATCGGACGGGAGGACCACAGATACGCAGTATTTT.

The gene calls are TRBV7-9 and TRBJ1-2; weak D call: TRBD1 (5 bases). Trimming stripped 2 bases from V and 9 bases from J, with 13 bases between. Germline V gene lookup returns CDR1 SEHNR and CDR2 FQNEAQ (reference sequence). The CDR3 runs 13 residues. This CDR3 reads CASSLHRDSSYTF. The CDR3 DNA reads as TGTGCCAGCAGCTTACACCGGGACTCTAGCTACACCTTC.

V usage is TRBV19 and J usage is TRBJ2-7; a possible D gene is TRBD2 (6 bases). The germline gives CDR1 LNHDA, CDR2 SQIVND (reference sequence). The V end lost 5 bases, the J end lost 4 bases, and 15 bases lay between the germline ends. The CDR3 contains 14 residues. CDR3 region: CASSGGTGEYEQYF. The CDR3 nucleotides read TGTGCCAGTAGTGGTGGGACGGGAGAATACGAGCAGTACTTC.

For the CDR3, the DNA is TGTGCCAGCAGTGTAACAGGGGGCATAAACATTCAGTACTTC. Amino acids: CASSVTGGINIQYF. The chain links TRBV27 to TRBJ2-4; 9 bases fit TRBD1. Germline V gene data show CDR1 as MNHEY and CDR2 as SMNVEV (reference sequence). The junction had 5 bases not matched to a gene; V was cut back by 5 bases and J by 6 bases. CDR3 length equals 14 residues.

This clone appeared a single time. The chain couples TRBV7-9 to TRBJ1-4; maybe TRBD1 (6 bases). Germline V lookup: CDR1 SEHNR, CDR2 FQNEAQ (reference sequence). CDR3 length: 12 amino acids. V was clipped by 8 bases and J by 6 bases, with 10 bases between them. The CDR3 nucleotides are TGTGCCAGCGGGGGGGGCTATGAAAAACTGTTTTTT. The encoded protein is CASGGGYEKLFF. The variable domain in full, with the rest retrieved from reference TRBV7-9 and TRBJ1-4, is DTGVSQNPRHKITKRGQNVTFRCDPISEHNRLYWYRQTLGQGPEFLTYFQNEAQLEKSRLLSDRFSAERPKGSFSTLEIQRTEQGDSAMYLCASGGGYEKLFFGSGTQLSVL.

The J gene is TRBJ2-1, the V gene TRBV2; TRBD2 matches 11 bases. V trimming: 9 bases; J trimming: 0 bases; junction bases outside the gene matches: 13. Per the germline V gene, CDR1 is SNHLY and CDR2 is FYNNEI. CDR3 length: 18 amino acids. CDR3 residues: CARFRGVAGGGSYNEQFF. CDR3 sequence (DNA): TGTGCCAGATTTCGAGGGGTAGCGGGAGGGGGCTCCTACAATGAGCAGTTCTTC.

The rearrangement uses TRBV18 and TRBJ2-2; D is ambiguous. V gave up 3 bases and J gave up 7 bases, with 9 bases separating them. This CDR3 region has 13 residues. The V gene's germline CDR1 is KGHSH and CDR2 LQKENI. CDR3 sequence: CASSPERRGELFF. The CDR3 DNA sequence: TGTGCCAGCTCACCCGAGAGGCGCGGGGAGCTGTTTTTT.

This clone was counted once. The rearrangement uses TRBV28 and TRBJ1-1; the D is unclear. In germline, CDR1 is MDHEN, CDR2 SYDVKM. There are 12 residues in the CDR3. Trimming cost V 3 bases and J 7 bases, with 9 bases left between them. In DNA form, the CDR3 reads TGTGCCAGCAGTTTCTTGAGCCGTGAAGCTTTCTTT. It is translated as CASSFLSREAFF.